This passage covers 10 T cell receptor beta chains from one sample sequenced in a study of cytomegalovirus exposure and HLA in healthy donors. With 60 Vbeta and 13 Jbeta primers, the PCR was carried out. Produced via immunoSEQ multiplex PCR; TCRdb's table is partial and in-frame only. The repertoire consists of over 65,000 clones, with roughly four fifths occurring once and the leading ten covering about 7.4%. The sample taken for sequencing was PBMCs. These TCRs come from a woman under 40 in good health and CMV-seropositive.

J is TRBJ2-5 and V is TRBV28; 13 bases fit TRBD2. The CDR3 sequence is 17 residues long. V was clipped by 4 bases and J by 1 base; unmatched bases: 6. The germline CDR1 and CDR2 sequences are MDHEN and SYDVKM. The CDR3 coding sequence is TGTGCCAGCAGTTCCCGACTAGCGGGGGGATCCCAAGAGACCCAGTACTTC. Amino acid sequence: CASSSRLAGGSQETQYF.

The chain carries TRBV6-6 and TRBJ2-3; 10 bases agree with TRBD1. The CDR3 sequence is 13 residues long. Germline V gives CDR1 MNHNY, CDR2 SVGAGI (reference sequence). With 6 bases clipped from V and 6 bases from J, the junction kept 3 bases outside the gene matches. DNA of the CDR3: TGTGCCAGCAGAGGACAGGGGGTGGATACGCAGTATTTT. It translates to CASRGQGVDTQYF.

This sequence joins TRBV7-2 and TRBJ2-3, with TRBD1 as a possible D gene (5 bases). V was trimmed by 5 bases and J by 2 bases, leaving 8 bases between them. CDR1 and CDR2 (germline): SGHTA, FQGNSA. The CDR3 totals 13 residues. The CDR3 DNA follows: TGTGCCAGCAGCCAGGGTGACACAGATACGCAGTATTTT. Translated: CASSQGDTDTQYF.

The chain couples TRBV6-6 to TRBJ1-5, with 7 bases fitting TRBD1. V dropped 7 bases and J dropped 0; count of bases not matched to a gene: 6. This CDR3 comprises 15 residues. CDR1 MNHNY and CDR2 SVGAGI come from the germline V gene (reference sequence). CDR3 sequence: CASTWTGSSNQPQHF. The CDR3 DNA reads as TGTGCCAGCACCTGGACAGGATCTAGCAATCAGCCCCAGCATTTT.

The CDR3 DNA follows: TGTGCCAGCAGCCTTAGCGGGAGCCCCTCCTACGAGCAGTACTTC. The encoded protein is CASSLSGSPSYEQYF. V usage is TRBV9 and J usage is TRBJ2-7, with 9 bases fitting TRBD2. CDR3 length equals 15 residues. The V gene's germline CDR1 is SGDLS and CDR2 YYNGEE. V lost 4 bases to trimming and J lost 0 bases; unmatched junction nucleotides: 5. Complete variable domain (other parts from reference TRBV9 and TRBJ2-7): DSGVTQTPKHLITATGQRVTLRCSPRSGDLSVYWYQQSLDQGLQFLIQYYNGEERAKGNILERFSAQQFPDLHSELNLSSLELGDSALYFCASSLSGSPSYEQYFGPGTRLTVT.

The chain is built from TRBV4-2 and TRBJ2-2; 9 bases agree with TRBD2. This CDR3 is 16 amino acids long. J lost 1 base, V lost 2 bases, and 2 bases had no gene match. Germline V lookup: CDR1 LGHNA, CDR2 YNFKEQ. CDR3 region: CASSQLTSGNTGELFF. The CDR3 region has the DNA TGTGCCAGCAGCCAACTGACTAGCGGGAACACCGGGGAGCTGTTTTTT.

The chain couples TRBV7-9 to TRBJ2-7, with D unclear. The V end was cut by 2 bases, the J end by 4 bases, with 12 bases between. The CDR3 is 14 amino acids. Germline V gene data show CDR1 as SEHNR and CDR2 as FQNEAQ (reference sequence). The CDR3 sequence: CASSLMADPYEQYF. The CDR3 DNA follows: TGTGCCAGCAGCTTAATGGCAGATCCTTACGAGCAGTACTTC.

The CDR3 DNA reads TGTGCCAGTACCCCAAGGTTGACTAGCGGGAGATGGAATGAGCAGTTCTTC. It codes for CASTPRLTSGRWNEQFF. The rearrangement links TRBV19 to TRBJ2-1, with 12 nucleotides matching TRBD2. CDR1 LNHDA and CDR2 SQIVND come from the germline V gene (reference sequence). Losses at the gene ends were 7 bases for V and 7 bases for J; bases not matched to a gene: 14. The length of the CDR3 is 17 residues. The complete variable domain, with remaining parts taken from reference TRBV19 and TRBJ2-1, reads DGGITQSPKYLFRKEGQNVTLSCEQNLNHDAMYWYRQDPGQGLRLIYYSQIVNDFQKGDIAEGYSVSREKKESFPLTVTSAQKNPTAFYLCASTPRLTSGRWNEQFFGPGTRLTVL.

The chain employs TRBV7-2 and TRBJ2-5, with 8 bases matching TRBD2. J gave up 5 bases and V 3 bases, and 8 bases lay outside the gene matches. The CDR3 contains 15 residues. Germline CDR1 is SGHTA and CDR2 is FQGNSA. The CDR3 DNA sequence: TGTGCCAGCAGCTTGAATAAGCGGGAGAGGGAGACCCAGTACTTC. Residues: CASSLNKRERETQYF.

V gene TRBV27 combines with J gene TRBJ1-5; D remains ambiguous. The CDR3 is 15 residues long. Germline V gives CDR1 MNHEY, CDR2 SMNVEV (reference sequence). V lost 4 bases, J lost 1 base, and 11 bases lay in between. The CDR3 nucleotides read TGTGCCAGCAGTTCCTTGAGCGGGAGCAATCAGCCCCAGCATTTT. Translation gives CASSSLSGSNQPQHF.